This TCR beta chain emerged from a study of blood T cell repertoires in COVID-19. In germline, CDR1 is MNHEY, CDR2 SMNVEV (reference sequence). CDR3 size: 15 residues. The junction had 2 bases not matched to a gene; V was cut back by 4 bases and J by 0 bases. Sequencing was performed with immunoSEQ multiplex PCR; in TCRdb, only in-frame clones are kept and a portion is missing. The data show about 230,000 clones, roughly 90% seen once. The chain is built from TRBV27 and TRBJ2-2; 7 positions match TRBD1. The clonotype was recovered from a woman aged 55-69 years with acute or convalescent COVID-19. The sample consisted of peripheral blood. CDR3 protein: CASSSGTANTGELFF. CDR3 coding DNA: TGTGCCAGCAGTTCCGGGACAGCGAACACCGGGGAGCTGTTTTTT.